The sequence of this TCR beta chain was determined in a study of beta chain features in type 1 diabetes listed by TCRdb under 2018. About the study as a whole: No differences in mean age, gender distribution, total cell number or subset yield were found between patients and healthy donors. Across all samples, roughly 110,000,000 sorted cells were examined, and cell number per subset correlated strongly with RNA yield. The study compared the TCRB repertoires of sorted circulating CD4+ T cell subsets in recently diagnosed type 1 diabetes patients with those in matched healthy donors. Naive and central memory subsets were obtained from all 30 or so donors, but regulatory and stem cell-like memory subsets were isolated from only 8 patients and about 8 healthy donors. Summary of the overall study and its limitations: Shorter templates might be favored by PCR, yet because patient and control samples were amplified and corrected together, any such skew would affect both groups equally. Type 1 diabetes patients showed a moderate but significant shortening of TCRB CDR3 length in all four CD4+ subsets. At VDJ recombination sites, patients with type 1 diabetes made fewer insertions and deleted more nucleotides, a pattern implying thymic rearrangement abnormalities. HLA sub-analyses involved small numbers of individuals, so any influence of HLA type on TCRB rearrangement remained unresolved. Because cDNA was sequenced instead of genomic DNA, activated cells with high expression could be over-represented, although the groups did not differ in activation or CD3 levels. Naive, central memory and regulatory TCRB repertoires appeared to be more similar among patients than among healthy donors.

Details on this clone: Its antigen remains undetermined. No base qualities exist here, and no much larger clone lies one base off it.

The entire isolated RNA was reverse transcribed using the High Capacity cDNA Reverse Transcription Kit, and thus expressed TCRB transcripts were sequenced. Deep immunoSEQ sequencing was performed on naive, central memory and regulatory T cell samples, with an average of roughly 3.6 million total reads per sample. Sorted cells were lysed in RLT buffer, and RNA was extracted using DNase-treated RNeasy Micro or Mini kits according to cell number. To prevent cross-contamination, every cell subset was processed on its own, while patient and healthy donor samples were processed together. The immunoSEQ multiplex PCR was used to amplify TCRB sequences from cDNA, generating 87-bp fragments that spanned the CDR3 region. The amplicons were sequenced using the Illumina HiSeq platform. The authors' analysis ran thus. PCR bias was corrected computationally using synthetic template baselines, and reads within Hamming distance 2 were collapsed, with unmergeable singletons discarded. Reads were aligned to IMGT to assign V, D and J genes, CDR3 length, and insertions or deletions at six rearrangement sites. Clonotype counts were normalized to sorted cell number within each subset before computing true diversity and Gini coefficients with the tcR R package. Repertoire sharing was quantified using the overlap coefficient calculated on TCRB nucleotide sequences. Out-of-frame TCRB sequences from naive cells were analyzed to stand in for the pre-selection repertoire. TCRdb re-hosts the immuneACCESS table, in-frame sequences only. Its copies lack some clones; in the studies checked, an unresolved V gene accounts for under half of them, and the cause for the rest is not known. The D gene and trimming were derived from the DNA, and the V and J assignments and clone size from that table. This sample lists 300,000 to 350,000 clones; 13% were detected once. The top ten constitute roughly 0.015% of the sample.

A single peripheral blood draw of about 120 mL on average was collected from each donor into heparinised tubes. A BD FACSAria II was used to sort naive, central memory, regulatory and stem cell-like memory CD4+ T cells with a panel that included CD45RO, CCR7, CD25, CD127, CD95 and CD27. All sorted populations exceeded 95% purity. Right away, PBMCs were isolated by Lymphoprep density gradient centrifugation and were stained directly, with no culture step. So that batch effects would be minimized, each experiment stained and sorted samples in pairs, pairing one healthy donor with one patient. Sequencing used naive CD4+ T cells from blood. In light of the paper, this sample's cell subset or site label describes: true naive CD4+ T cells. This receptor was taken from a woman in her late teens or twenties with type 1 diabetes.

In nucleotides, the sequence is TGCGCCAGCAGCTTGGGACTCATAAACACCGGGGAGCTGTTTTTT. The translation is CASSLGLINTGELFF. The sequence links TRBV5-1 to TRBJ2-2; no D gene is confidently identified. Looking up the germline V gene yields CDR1 SGHRS and CDR2 YFSETQ. V was cut back by 0 bases and J by 2 bases, leaving a gap of 8 bases between them. The cysteine opens and the phenylalanine closes a CDR3 of 15 amino acids. The CDR3 DNA has 45 bases and is translated from base 1.